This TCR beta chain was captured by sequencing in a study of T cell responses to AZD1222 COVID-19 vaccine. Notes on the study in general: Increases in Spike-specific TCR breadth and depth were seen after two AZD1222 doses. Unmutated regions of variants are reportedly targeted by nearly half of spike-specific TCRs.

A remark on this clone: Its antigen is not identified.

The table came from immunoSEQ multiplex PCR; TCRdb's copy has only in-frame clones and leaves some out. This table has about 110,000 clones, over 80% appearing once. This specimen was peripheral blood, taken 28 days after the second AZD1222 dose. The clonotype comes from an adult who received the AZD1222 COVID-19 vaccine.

CDR3: CASSLERAYEQYF. The CDR3 DNA is TGTGCCAGCAGCTTAGAAAGGGCCTACGAGCAGTACTTC. The chain is built from TRBV7-9 and TRBJ2-7; D call uncertain. The CDR3 loop spans 13 amino acids. Germline V gene data show CDR1 as SEHNR and CDR2 as FQNEAQ (reference sequence). V was pared by 1 base and J by 2 bases, with 6 bases between. The entire variable domain, with the rest obtained from reference TRBV7-9 and TRBJ2-7, is as follows: DTGVSQNPRHKITKRGQNVTFRCDPISEHNRLYWYRQTLGQGPEFLTYFQNEAQLEKSRLLSDRFSAERPKGSFSTLEIQRTEQGDSAMYLCASSLERAYEQYFGPGTRLTVT.